This record concerns one TCR beta chain sequence. The sample belongs to a study of blood T cell repertoires in COVID-19. Germline CDR1 is MNHEY and CDR2 is SVGAGI. The CDR3 has 14 residues. Trimming removed 10 bases at V and 4 bases at J, with 17 bases between. TCRdb's copy holds only in-frame clones and misses some; the assay was immunoSEQ multiplex PCR. The table lists more than 120,000 clones, around four fifths of them singletons. The sequence derives from a human donor in a cohort sampled during active COVID-19. J is TRBJ2-1 and V is TRBV6-5; D gene unclear. The sequencing input was peripheral blood. CDR3 DNA sequence: TGTGCCACGCTTGCTACGGCAGGATACAATGAGCAGTTCTTC. It codes for CATLATAGYNEQFF.